The next 21 T cell receptor beta chains were all read from a single sample in a study of cytomegalovirus exposure and HLA in healthy donors. PCR was performed using 60 Vbeta and 13 Jbeta primers. Libraries were prepared by immunoSEQ multiplex PCR; TCRdb keeps only in-frame clonotypes and omits some of them. The profile shows over 150,000 clones, more than 70% of them singletons. Sequenced sample: PBMCs. The receptors come from a woman in her forties in good health and CMV-seropositive.

The rearrangement joins TRBV7-6 to TRBJ2-5; TRBD2 is a possible D gene (5 bases). With 5 bases removed from V and 4 bases from J, the gap between germline ends came to 14 bases. CDR3 length: 14 residues. CDR1 SGHVS and CDR2 FNYEAQ come from the germline V gene. The CDR3 reads CASSPRPGGETQYF. The CDR3 DNA is TGTGCCAGCAGCCCTAGACCAGGAGGAGAGACCCAGTACTTC.

This chain joins TRBV6-5 and TRBJ1-5; D is ambiguous. The CDR3 runs 14 residues. Trimming stripped 6 bases from V and 1 base from J, with 10 bases between. Germline-derived CDR1 and CDR2 are MNHEY and SVGAGI. The CDR3 sequence: CASSPVTSNQPQHF. The CDR3 DNA follows: TGTGCCAGCAGCCCCGTAACAAGCAATCAGCCCCAGCATTTT.

This clone was seen just once. V gene TRBV19 combines with J gene TRBJ1-1; a possible D gene is TRBD1 (6 bases). The CDR3 spans 14 residues. Per the germline V gene, CDR1 is LNHDA and CDR2 is SQIVND (reference sequence). Trimming took off 6 bases at V and 4 bases at J, with 15 bases between the two ends. The CDR3 nucleotides are TGTGCCAGTAGCCTCAGGGGTGGTGGCACTGAAGCTTTCTTT. Translating gives CASSLRGGGTEAFF.

The chain couples TRBV7-9 to TRBJ2-3; 7 nucleotides align to TRBD2. Germline trimming cut 4 bases from V and 4 bases from J; bases unmatched to any gene: 14. The CDR3 has 17 residues. Germline V lookup: CDR1 SEHNR, CDR2 FQNEAQ (reference sequence). DNA for the CDR3: TGTGCCAGCAGCTCGCTGAGGGGCGGGAGTGTCTCAGATACGCAGTATTTT. Translated: CASSSLRGGSVSDTQYF.

This chain uses TRBV6-1 with TRBJ1-5; 11 bases agree with TRBD1. Germline trimming cut 6 bases from V and 2 bases from J; bases unmatched to any gene: 3. The CDR3 has 15 residues. The germline V gene encodes CDR1 MNHNS and CDR2 SASEGT. CDR3 protein: CASRGTGGGNQPQHF. The CDR3 coding sequence is TGTGCCAGCAGAGGGACAGGGGGTGGCAATCAGCCCCAGCATTTT.

V is TRBV4-1 and J is TRBJ2-7, with 13 bases matching TRBD2. V trimming: 4 bases; J trimming: 5 bases; junction bases outside the gene matches: 2. Germline values: CDR1 MGHRA, CDR2 YSYEKL. The CDR3 is 14 residues long. The CDR3 region is CASSRTSGRDEQYF. In DNA form, the CDR3 reads TGCGCCAGCAGCCGGACTAGCGGGAGAGACGAGCAGTACTTC.

V gene TRBV18 combines with J gene TRBJ2-7; D might be TRBD2 (6 bases). V lost 8 bases and J lost 1, with 18 bases in between. Germline V gives CDR1 KGHSH, CDR2 LQKENI. The length of the CDR3 is 15 residues. The CDR3 loop is CASTSGTLISYEQYF. In DNA form, the CDR3 reads TGTGCCAGCACTTCCGGGACTCTTATTTCCTACGAGCAGTACTTC.

This clone occurred a few times. V usage is TRBV7-2 and J usage is TRBJ2-2; 9 bases match TRBD1. V shed 5 bases, J shed 6 bases, and the junction held 10 bases outside the gene matches. The germline CDR1 and CDR2 sequences are SGHTA and FQGNSA. This CDR3 is 16 amino acids long. The CDR3 protein is CASSPRDRATPGELFF. CDR3 nucleotide sequence: TGTGCCAGCAGCCCAAGGGACAGGGCTACCCCCGGGGAGCTGTTTTTT.

This chain connects TRBV30 to TRBJ2-7, with TRBD1 matching 9 bases. The V segment lost 3 bases and the J segment 1 base; nucleotides outside the gene matches: 7. Germline CDR1 GTSNPN, CDR2 SVGIG (reference sequence). CDR3 size: 15 residues. DNA for the CDR3: TGTGCCTGGAGGTCCCCGGGACAGGGATCCTACGAGCAGTACTTC. Protein sequence: CAWRSPGQGSYEQYF. Based on the CDR3 plus reference TRBV30 and TRBJ2-7, the full variable domain is SQTIHQWPATLVQPVGSPLSLECTVEGTSNPNLYWYRQAAGRGLQLLFYSVGIGQISSEVPQNLSASRPQDRQFILSSKKLLLSDSGFYLCAWRSPGQGSYEQYFGPGTRLTVT.

The chain couples TRBV5-4 to TRBJ2-3; tentative D call: TRBD1 (5 bases). This CDR3 has 15 residues. Deletions cut 5 bases from V and 2 bases from J, with 15 bases between. Looked up from germline, CDR1 is SGHNT and CDR2 is YYREEE (reference sequence). CDR3 nucleotides: TGTGCCAGCAGTCTCAAGACAGTAACCACAGATACGCAGTATTTT. It codes for CASSLKTVTTDTQYF.

The genes are TRBV27 and TRBJ2-7; 7 bases are shared with TRBD1. Germline loops: CDR1 MNHEY, CDR2 SMNVEV (reference sequence). This CDR3 is built from 17 residues. With 5 bases clipped from V and 3 bases from J, the junction kept 16 bases outside the gene matches. This chain's CDR3 is CASSTLGRDSHGYEQYF. For the CDR3, the DNA is TGTGCCAGCAGTACTTTAGGTCGGGACAGCCACGGCTACGAGCAGTACTTC.

J is TRBJ2-3 and V is TRBV15, with a possible D match to TRBD1 (5 bases). Germline V gene data show CDR1 as LNHNV and CDR2 as YYDKDF (reference sequence). The V gene lost 2 bases and the J gene lost 4 bases, with 22 bases spanning the gap. The CDR3 loop spans 18 amino acids. The CDR3 bases are TGTGCCACCAGCAGACTCCGGGCCACAGGAAGTTACCCAGATACGCAGTATTTT. Protein product: CATSRLRATGSYPDTQYF.

The chain carries TRBV2 and TRBJ1-4; 7 bases map to TRBD1. J was trimmed by 5 bases and V by 7 bases; bases with no gene match: 7. From germline, CDR1 is SNHLY and CDR2 FYNNEI. The CDR3 consists of 14 residues. In DNA form, the CDR3 reads TGTGCCAGCACAATACAGGGGTTAAATGAAAAACTGTTTTTT. This codes for CASTIQGLNEKLFF.

Regarding this clone: At one boundary the junction diverges from the germline segment, which might be a read error. This chain uses TRBV28 with TRBJ2-7; 12 nucleotides match TRBD1. The CDR3 consists of 15 residues. Per germline, CDR1 MDHEN and CDR2 SYDVKM. CDR3 residues: CATSLGGTGGHEQYF. In nucleotides, the CDR3 is TGTGCCACCAGTTTAGGCGGGACAGGGGGCCACGAGCAGTACTTC.

This chain uses TRBV27 with TRBJ2-1; D is undetermined. Germline V gives CDR1 MNHEY, CDR2 SMNVEV (reference sequence). This CDR3 spans 13 amino acids. The germline V and J ends were trimmed by 2 bases and 6 bases, with 8 bases remaining between them. For the CDR3, the DNA is TGTGCCAGCAGTTTAGTCAGATTCAATGAGCAGTTCTTC. Its translation is CASSLVRFNEQFF.

The chain has TRBV4-1 and TRBJ2-1; D perhaps matches TRBD1 (5 bases). There are 15 residues in the CDR3. Germline V gene lookup returns CDR1 MGHRA and CDR2 YSYEKL. Trimming cost V 4 bases and J 10 bases, with 20 bases left between them. DNA for the CDR3: TGCGCCAGCAGCCTGGACACCGCCCGGGCTATGGAGCAGTTCTTC. Protein sequence: CASSLDTARAMEQFF.

V gene TRBV28 combines with J gene TRBJ2-7, with 16 positions matching TRBD2. V trimming: 4 bases; J trimming: 8 bases; junction bases outside the gene matches: 11. The CDR3 contains 17 residues. Germline loops: CDR1 MDHEN, CDR2 SYDVKM. The chain's CDR3 is CASSSTGTSGRANQQYF. CDR3 coding DNA: TGTGCCAGCAGTTCCACCGGGACTAGCGGGAGGGCAAACCAGCAGTACTTC.

A remark on this clone: At one end, the junction sequence differs from germline, possibly due to a read error. The chain joins TRBV7-7 to TRBJ2-7, with D possibly TRBD1 on 5 matching bases. The germline gives CDR1 SSHAT, CDR2 FNYEAQ (reference sequence). This CDR3 has 14 amino acids. CDR3 residues: CASSLGPQGYEQYF. Here the CDR3 DNA reads TGTGCTAGCAGCTTAGGACCTCAGGGCTACGAGCAGTACTTC.

This chain connects TRBV6-5 to TRBJ1-2; 9 bases agree with TRBD1. The CDR3 contains 13 residues. CDR1 is MNHEY and CDR2 is SVGAGI in the germline V gene. The trim removed 6 bases at V and 10 bases at J, leaving 9 bases unmatched. CDR3 bases: TGTGCCAGCAGCTCAGACAGGGGGAGAGCCTACACCTTC. Its translation is CASSSDRGRAYTF.

V gene TRBV11-2 combines with J gene TRBJ2-7, with TRBD1 as a possible D gene (5 bases). Trimming took off 0 bases at V and 6 bases at J, with 9 bases between the two ends. This CDR3 comprises 13 residues. Looked up from germline, CDR1 is SGHAT and CDR2 is FQNNGV. DNA for the CDR3: TGTGCCAGCAGCTTAGAGCGACAGACCGAGCAGTACTTC. This translates into CASSLERQTEQYF.

This clone came up a few times. The DNA for the CDR3 is TGTGCCTGGAGTGTACAGGCAGGAGGAAACACCATATATTTT. Amino acids: CAWSVQAGGNTIYF. J is TRBJ1-3 and V is TRBV30, with TRBD1 as a possible D gene (5 bases). The CDR3 totals 14 residues. Germline CDR1 reads GTSNPN; CDR2 reads SVGIG (reference sequence). The V end was cut by 0 bases, the J end by 4 bases, with 10 bases between. The full variable domain, with the rest looked up from reference TRBV30 and TRBJ1-3, is SQTIHQWPATLVQPVGSPLSLECTVEGTSNPNLYWYRQAAGRGLQLLFYSVGIGQISSEVPQNLSASRPQDRQFILSSKKLLLSDSGFYLCAWSVQAGGNTIYFGEGSWLTVV.